This T cell receptor beta chain comes out of a study of T-cell memory formation after mild COVID-19. The overall study: TCR clusters largely stayed donor specific.

A note on this clonotype: Its antigen remains unknown.

MiXCR was run by TCRdb on the 5' RACE reads, yielding one entry per CDR3 protein. The sample lists a few hundred thousand distinct CDR3 sequences, less than 25% occurring once. The CDR3 runs 12 residues. V was trimmed by 4 bases and J by 5 bases, leaving 8 bases between them. Findings of the study overall: Clones that shrank (day 15 to 85) were balanced CD4/CD8, whereas later expanders leaned CD4+.

The clonotype originates from an adult woman who had mild COVID-19 (a few samples of this study predate the infection). Cell type and time point are not known. Sequences were obtained from PBMCs or a T cell subset sorted from them (not recorded which). This chain connects TRBV12-3 or TRBV12-4 to TRBJ1-1; D not certain. As DNA, the CDR3 is TGTGCCAGCAGTTCGTCCCGTACTGAAGCTTTCTTT. Residues: CASSSSRTEAFF.